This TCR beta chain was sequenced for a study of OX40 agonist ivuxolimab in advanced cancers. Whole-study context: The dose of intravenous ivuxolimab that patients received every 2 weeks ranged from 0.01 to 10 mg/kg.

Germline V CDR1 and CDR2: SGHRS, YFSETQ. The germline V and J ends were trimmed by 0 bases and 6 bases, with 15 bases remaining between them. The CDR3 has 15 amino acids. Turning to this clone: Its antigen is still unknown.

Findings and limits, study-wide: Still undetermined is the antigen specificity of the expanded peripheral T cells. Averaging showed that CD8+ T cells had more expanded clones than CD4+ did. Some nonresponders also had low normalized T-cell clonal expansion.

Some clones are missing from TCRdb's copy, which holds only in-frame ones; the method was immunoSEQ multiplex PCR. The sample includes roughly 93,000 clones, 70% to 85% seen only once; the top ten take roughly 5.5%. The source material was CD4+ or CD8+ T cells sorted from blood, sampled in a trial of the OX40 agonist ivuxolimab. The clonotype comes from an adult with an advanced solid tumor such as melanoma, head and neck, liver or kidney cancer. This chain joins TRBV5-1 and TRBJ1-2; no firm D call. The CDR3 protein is CASSLGEAYGNGYTF. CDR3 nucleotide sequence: TGCGCCAGCAGCTTGGGAGAGGCATACGGGAATGGCTACACCTTC.